This T cell receptor (beta chain) was found in a study of identical twins. This clonotype was counted at least ten times. Its antigen is undetermined. MiXCR, applied by TCRdb to the 5' RACE reads, yields one record per CDR3 protein. The repertoire holds some 500,000 distinct CDR3 sequences, with approximately 15% as singletons. Study-wide points: Beta out-of-frame sequences showed weaker excess twin sharing. Carriage of fewer insertions was seen in abundant cord blood beta clonotypes, whereas memory repertoires showed none.

The ends were cut back, 0 bases at V and 9 bases at J, with 10 bases in the middle. The length of the CDR3 is 13 residues. The germline CDR1 and CDR2 sequences are SGHRS and YFSETQ. Healthy Caucasians were all of the donors. This sample was shared with a second study, whose subject was yellow fever vaccine responses in identical twins.

The genes are TRBV5-1 and TRBJ2-1; D is possibly TRBD1 (5 bases). This clonotype originated in a woman in her late teens or twenties in good health. The specimen was CD4+ T cells sorted from blood. DNA of the CDR3: TGCGCCAGCAGCTTGGCAGGGCTGGGTGAGCAGTTCTTC. Its protein product is CASSLAGLGEQFF.